This is a list of T cell receptor beta chains from one sample in a study of T-cell reconstitution after alpha-beta-depleted transplantation in children. TCRdb ran MiXCR on the PCR reads and lists one entry per CDR3 protein. The sample gives more than 400,000 distinct CDR3 sequences, over 40% of which show up once; 25% to 30% is in the top ten. The starting material was PBMCs, obtained before TCRalphabeta/CD19-depleted stem cell transplant. Every receptor here comes from a girl aged 2-10 years with aplastic anemia, due to receive a stem cell transplant. CDR3s include the opening cysteine and the closing phenylalanine or tryptophan. Fields, in order: V gene, D gene, clone size, J gene, CDR3 DNA, CDR3 protein. A D gene is named only where the DNA matches it firmly. Rows give clone size only sometimes, using once, few, many, or a class for an expanded clone.

V: TRBV28; D: TRBD1; size: NA; J: TRBJ1-2; DNA: TGTGCCAGCAGTTCCCGACAGGGCTACGGAGGCTACACCTTC; CDR3: CASSSRQGYGGYTF
V: TRBV6-5; D: NA; size: NA; J: TRBJ1-2; DNA: TGTGCCAGCAGTTACTCCGTTAACTATGGCTACACCTTC; CDR3: CASSYSVNYGYTF
V: TRBV11-1; D: TRBD2; size: once; J: TRBJ2-5; DNA: TGTGCCAGCAGCCCAGGAGGCACTAGCGGCGTTATGTACCAAGAGACCCAGTACTTC; CDR3: CASSPGGTSGVMYQETQYF
V: TRBV20-1; D: TRBD2; size: NA; J: TRBJ2-7; DNA: TGCAGTGCTCCAGCGGGGGGGCTAGAAGAGCAGTACTTC; CDR3: CSAPAGGLEEQYF
V: TRBV4-1; D: NA; size: NA; J: TRBJ1-1; DNA: TGCGCCAGCAGCCAAGTCGGGGGACCGAACACTGAAGCTTTCTTT; CDR3: CASSQVGGPNTEAFF
V: TRBV20-1; D: NA; size: few; J: TRBJ2-3; DNA: TGCAGTGCCAATACTAAAGTGGGGGTAGATACGCAGTATTTT; CDR3: CSANTKVGVDTQYF
V: TRBV10-3; D: TRBD2; size: few; J: TRBJ2-7; DNA: TGTGCCATCAGTGATTATCGACTAGCCTTACCCTACGAGCAGTACTTC; CDR3: CAISDYRLALPYEQYF
V: TRBV7-3; D: TRBD2; size: NA; J: TRBJ2-2; DNA: TGTGCCAGCAGCTTAAAAGCGGGGGGTTACGGGGAGCTGTTTTTT; CDR3: CASSLKAGGYGELFF
V: TRBV6-5; D: NA; size: few; J: TRBJ2-7; DNA: TGTGCCAGCAGTCGAAACCCGGGGGAGCAGTACTTC; CDR3: CASSRNPGEQYF
V: TRBV18; D: NA; size: NA; J: TRBJ2-3; DNA: TGTGCCAGCTCACCACTCTCCCCCGAGGGAACAGATACGCAGTATTTT; CDR3: CASSPLSPEGTDTQYF
V: TRBV7-2; D: NA; size: NA; J: TRBJ2-3; DNA: TGTGCCAGCAGCTTAGGGGGGTCCGGCCCAGATACGCAGTATTTT; CDR3: CASSLGGSGPDTQYF
V: TRBV29-1; D: NA; size: many; J: TRBJ2-3; DNA: TGCAGCGTGGGGCCTAGCACAGATACGCAGTATTTT; CDR3: CSVGPSTDTQYF
V: TRBV19; D: NA; size: once; J: TRBJ2-1; DNA: TGTGCCAGTAGTCCCGGGAGCTGGGAGCAGTTCTTC; CDR3: CASSPGSWEQFF
V: TRBV30; D: NA; size: NA; J: TRBJ1-1; DNA: TGTGCCTGGAGTGTGGGAGGGATCGGGACTGAAGCTTTCTTT; CDR3: CAWSVGGIGTEAFF
V: TRBV20-1; D: TRBD2; size: many; J: TRBJ2-1; DNA: TGCAGTGCTAGCCCTAGCGGGAGGGCCCTCCACAGTGAGCAGTTCTTC; CDR3: CSASPSGRALHSEQFF
V: TRBV7-2; D: NA; size: many; J: TRBJ1-3; DNA: TGTGCCAGCAGCTTAGCTCCGGGTACCTCTGGAAACACCATATATTTT; CDR3: CASSLAPGTSGNTIYF
V: TRBV7-6; D: TRBD1; size: NA; J: TRBJ2-7; DNA: TGTGCCAGCAGGAACAGGGGCTCCTACGAGCAGTACTTC; CDR3: CASRNRGSYEQYF
V: TRBV15; D: NA; size: NA; J: TRBJ2-3; DNA: TGTGCCACCAGCATCGGGGTGGGGGTCACAGATACGCAGTATTTT; CDR3: CATSIGVGVTDTQYF
V: TRBV7-9; D: NA; size: many; J: TRBJ2-2; DNA: TGTGCCAGCAGCCCTGGAACCGGGGAGCTGTTTTTT; CDR3: CASSPGTGELFF
V: TRBV20-1; D: TRBD2; size: few; J: TRBJ2-7; DNA: TGCAGTGCTAGACTAGCGGGAGACTACTACGAGCAGTACTTC; CDR3: CSARLAGDYYEQYF
V: TRBV5-1; D: TRBD2; size: NA; J: TRBJ2-1; DNA: TGCGCCAGCAGCTTGGTCGGACTAGCGGGATTTGGTAATGAGCAGTTCTTC; CDR3: CASSLVGLAGFGNEQFF
V: TRBV9; D: TRBD1; size: NA; J: TRBJ2-7; DNA: TGTGCCAGCAGCGTGACAGGGGCTGGGGAGCAGTACTTC; CDR3: CASSVTGAGEQYF
V: TRBV20-1; D: TRBD2; size: NA; J: TRBJ2-1; DNA: TGCAGTGCTAGAGATTCGGGACTAGTGACGTTGAGCTCCTACAATGAGCAGTTCTTC; CDR3: CSARDSGLVTLSSYNEQFF
V: TRBV20-1; D: NA; size: few; J: TRBJ2-5; DNA: TGCAGTGCTAGGGGATCTCGAGGAGAGACCCAGTACTTC; CDR3: CSARGSRGETQYF
V: TRBV7-7; D: NA; size: once; J: TRBJ2-7; DNA: TGTGCTAGCAGCGCCGCCCCGTTTGGATGCAGTGAGTACTTC; CDR3: CASSAAPFGCSEYF
V: TRBV20-1; D: NA; size: NA; J: TRBJ1-1; DNA: TGCAGTGCTAGCGGTCCCACGCCCCCCATCTCGGGGGCTTTCTTT; CDR3: CSASGPTPPISGAFF
V: TRBV6-1; D: TRBD2; size: NA; J: TRBJ2-7; DNA: TGTGCCAGCACCCTATTAGCGGGAGGGCCGGGCTACGAGCAGTACTTC; CDR3: CASTLLAGGPGYEQYF
V: TRBV11-1; D: TRBD2; size: NA; J: TRBJ2-3; DNA: TGTGCCAGCAGCTTAGGGAGTCGCAATCGGATAGCGGGAGGGCCTGAAGATACGCAGTATTTT; CDR3: CASSLGSRNRIAGGPEDTQYF
V: TRBV10-2; D: NA; size: NA; J: TRBJ2-2; DNA: TGCGCCAGCAGTGAACTACAGGGTGGGACCGGGGAGCTGTTTTTT; CDR3: CASSELQGGTGELFF
V: TRBV12-5; D: NA; size: many; J: TRBJ1-3; DNA: TGTGCTAGTGGTTTGGGCCTGGGGGGGGCTTCTGGAAACACCATATATTTT; CDR3: CASGLGLGGASGNTIYF
V: TRBV20-1; D: NA; size: NA; J: TRBJ2-1; DNA: TGCAGTGCTAGAGTTCGCCCGGGGTTCGGATACAATGAGCAGTTCTTC; CDR3: CSARVRPGFGYNEQFF